This T cell receptor beta chain is drawn from a study of T cells in localized non-small cell lung cancer. A few counts support this clone. Its target is not known. Findings of the study overall: Blood T cell density predicted longer survival; adjacent-lung clonality, shorter. Uninvolved adjacent lung had higher T cell clonality than tumor and all other tissues. Among the top 100 tumor clones, a median approximately 55 appeared in adjacent lung.

Germline loops: CDR1 MGHRA, CDR2 YSYEKL. V gave up 0 bases and J gave up 3 bases, with 12 bases separating them. This CDR3 contains 16 residues. Some clones are missing from TCRdb's copy, which holds only in-frame ones; the method was immunoSEQ multiplex PCR. In the table there are 2,500 to 3,000 clones, under 25% of which are singletons. This clonotype was sampled from a woman aged 40-69 years with stage I lung adenocarcinoma. This chain links TRBV4-1 with TRBJ1-3, with D possibly being TRBD1 (6 bases). The sample consisted of lung tumor tissue, taken before any cancer treatment. In nucleotides, the CDR3 is TGCGCCAGCAGCCAAGATCTCGGGGGGCTTGGAAACACCATATATTTT. This gives the protein CASSQDLGGLGNTIYF.